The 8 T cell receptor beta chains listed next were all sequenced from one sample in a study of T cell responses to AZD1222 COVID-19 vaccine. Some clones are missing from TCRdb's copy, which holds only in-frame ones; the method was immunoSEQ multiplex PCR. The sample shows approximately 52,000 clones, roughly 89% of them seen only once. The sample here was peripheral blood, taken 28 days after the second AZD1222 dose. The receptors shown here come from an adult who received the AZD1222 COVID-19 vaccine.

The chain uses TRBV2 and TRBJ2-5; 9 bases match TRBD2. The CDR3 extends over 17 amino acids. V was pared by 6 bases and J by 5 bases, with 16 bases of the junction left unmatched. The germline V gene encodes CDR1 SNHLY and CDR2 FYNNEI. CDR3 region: CASSDIVLAGEGETQYF. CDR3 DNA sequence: TGTGCCAGCAGCGACATAGTTTTAGCGGGAGAGGGGGAGACCCAGTACTTC. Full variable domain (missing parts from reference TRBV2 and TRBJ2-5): EPEVTQTPSHQVTQMGQEVILRCVPISNHLYFYWYRQILGQKVEFLVSFYNNEISEKSEIFDDQFSVERPDGSNFTLKIRSTKLEDSAMYFCASSDIVLAGEGETQYFGPGTRLLVL.

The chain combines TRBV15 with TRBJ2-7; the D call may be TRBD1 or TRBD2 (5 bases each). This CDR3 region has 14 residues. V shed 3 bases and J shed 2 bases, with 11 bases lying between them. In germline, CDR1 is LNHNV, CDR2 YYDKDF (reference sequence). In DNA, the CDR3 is TGTGCCACCAGCAGTGGGGACGGAGCCTACGAGCAGTACTTC. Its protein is CATSSGDGAYEQYF.

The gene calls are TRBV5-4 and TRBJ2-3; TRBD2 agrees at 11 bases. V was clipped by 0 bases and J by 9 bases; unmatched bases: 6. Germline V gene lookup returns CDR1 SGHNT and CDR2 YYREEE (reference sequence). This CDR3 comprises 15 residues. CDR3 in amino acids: CASSLAVTSGTTQYF. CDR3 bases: TGTGCCAGCAGCTTGGCCGTGACTAGCGGGACCACGCAGTATTTT.

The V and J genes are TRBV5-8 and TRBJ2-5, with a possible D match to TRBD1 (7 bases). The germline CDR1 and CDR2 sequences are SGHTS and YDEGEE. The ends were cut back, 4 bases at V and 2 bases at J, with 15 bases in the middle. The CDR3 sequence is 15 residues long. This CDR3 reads CASSGRTGRQETQYF. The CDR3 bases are TGTGCCAGCAGCGGGAGGACAGGTCGGCAAGAGACCCAGTACTTC.

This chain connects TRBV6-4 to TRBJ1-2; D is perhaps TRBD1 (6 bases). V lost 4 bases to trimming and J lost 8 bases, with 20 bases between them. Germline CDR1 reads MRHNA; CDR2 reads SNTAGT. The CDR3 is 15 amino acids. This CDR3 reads CASSVVDGQPRGYTF. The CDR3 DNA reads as TGTGCCAGCAGTGTGGTTGATGGACAGCCGAGAGGCTACACCTTC.

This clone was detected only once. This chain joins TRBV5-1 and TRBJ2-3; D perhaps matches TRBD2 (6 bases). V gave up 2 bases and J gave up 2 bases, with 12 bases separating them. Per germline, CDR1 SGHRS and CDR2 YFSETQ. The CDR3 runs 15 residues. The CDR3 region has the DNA TGCGCCAGCAGCTTCTTAGCGGTTCTCACAGATACGCAGTATTTT. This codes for CASSFLAVLTDTQYF. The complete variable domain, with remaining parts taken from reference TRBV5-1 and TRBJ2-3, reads KAGVTQTPRYLIKTRGQQVTLSCSPISGHRSVSWYQQTPGQGLQFLFEYFSETQRNKGNFPGRFSGRQFSNSRSEMNVSTLELGDSALYLCASSFLAVLTDTQYFGPGTRLTVL.

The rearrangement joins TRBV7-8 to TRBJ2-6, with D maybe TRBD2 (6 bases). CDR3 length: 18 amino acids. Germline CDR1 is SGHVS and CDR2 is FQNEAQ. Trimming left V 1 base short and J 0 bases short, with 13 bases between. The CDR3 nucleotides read TGTGCCAGCAGCTTAGGTGTGCGGGAACGCTCTGGGGCCAACGTCCTGACTTTC. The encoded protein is CASSLGVRERSGANVLTF.

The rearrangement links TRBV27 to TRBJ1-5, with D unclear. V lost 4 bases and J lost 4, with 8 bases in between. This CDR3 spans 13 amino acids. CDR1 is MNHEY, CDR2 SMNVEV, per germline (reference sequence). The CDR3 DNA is TGTGCCAGCAGTTCTTCCGGGAATCAGCCCCAGCATTTT. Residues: CASSSSGNQPQHF.